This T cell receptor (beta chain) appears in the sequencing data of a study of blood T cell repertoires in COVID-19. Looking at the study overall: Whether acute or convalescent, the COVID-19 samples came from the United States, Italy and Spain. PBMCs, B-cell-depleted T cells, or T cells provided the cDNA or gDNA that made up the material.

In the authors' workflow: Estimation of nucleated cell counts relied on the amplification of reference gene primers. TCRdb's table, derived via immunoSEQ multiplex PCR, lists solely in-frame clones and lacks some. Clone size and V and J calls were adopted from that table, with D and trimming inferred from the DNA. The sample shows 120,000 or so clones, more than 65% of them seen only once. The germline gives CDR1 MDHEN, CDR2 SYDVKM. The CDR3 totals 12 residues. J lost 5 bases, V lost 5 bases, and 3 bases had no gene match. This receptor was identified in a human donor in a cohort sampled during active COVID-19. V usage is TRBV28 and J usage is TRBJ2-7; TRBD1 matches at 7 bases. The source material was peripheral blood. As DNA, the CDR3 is TGTGCCAGCAGTACAACAGGGGACGAGCAGTACTTC. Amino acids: CASSTTGDEQYF.